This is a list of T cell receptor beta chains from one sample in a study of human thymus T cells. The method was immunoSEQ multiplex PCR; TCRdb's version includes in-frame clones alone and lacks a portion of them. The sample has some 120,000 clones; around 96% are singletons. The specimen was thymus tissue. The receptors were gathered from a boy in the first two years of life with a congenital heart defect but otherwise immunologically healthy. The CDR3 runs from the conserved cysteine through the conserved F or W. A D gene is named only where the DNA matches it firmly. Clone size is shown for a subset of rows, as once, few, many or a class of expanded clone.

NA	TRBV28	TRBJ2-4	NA	CASSSRGLAKNIQYF	TGTGCCAGCAGTTCTCGAGGGCTGGCCAAAAACATTCAGTACTTC
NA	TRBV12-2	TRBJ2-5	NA	CASRFLTLLADQETQYF	TGTGCAAGTCGCTTCTTAACCCTCCTAGCGGATCAAGAGACCCAGTACTTC
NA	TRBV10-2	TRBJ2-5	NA	CASSEGGGAGETQYF	TGCGCCAGCAGTGAAGGAGGGGGGGCCGGGGAGACCCAGTACTTC
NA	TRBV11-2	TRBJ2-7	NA	CASSLAPKYSYEQYF	TGTGCCAGCAGCTTGGCTCCTAAATACTCCTACGAGCAGTACTTC
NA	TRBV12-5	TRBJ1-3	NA	CASGLTRGCYSGNTIYF	TGTGCTAGTGGTTTAACCCGGGGGTGCTACTCTGGAAACACCATATATTTT
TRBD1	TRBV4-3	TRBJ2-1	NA	CASSQDMARGQHEQFF	TGCGCCAGCAGCCAAGATATGGCCAGGGGGCAACATGAGCAGTTCTTC
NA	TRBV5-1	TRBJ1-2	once	CASSLEGRGRGYTF	TGCGCCAGCAGCTTGGAGGGCAGGGGCCGCGGCTACACCTTC
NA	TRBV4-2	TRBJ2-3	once	CASSQERGRSTDTQYF	TGTGCCAGCAGCCAAGAACGCGGGCGAAGCACAGATACGCAGTATTTT
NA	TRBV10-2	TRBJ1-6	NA	CASSESGHYNSPLHF	TGCGCCAGCAGTGAGTCGGGACACTATAATTCACCCCTCCACTTT
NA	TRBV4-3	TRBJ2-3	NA	CASSLRCNGDTQYF	TGCGCCAGCAGCCTTCGATGCAACGGAGATACGCAGTATTTT
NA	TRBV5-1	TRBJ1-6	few	CASSLDQGPRSPLHF	TGCGCCAGCAGCTTGGACCAGGGGCCTCGGTCACCCCTCCACTTT
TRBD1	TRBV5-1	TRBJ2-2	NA	CASSLEGTATNTGELFF	TGCGCCAGCAGCTTGGAGGGGACAGCCACCAACACCGGGGAGCTGTTTTTT
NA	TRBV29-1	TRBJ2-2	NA	CSVSPRTGELFF	TGCAGCGTCTCGCCCCGCACCGGGGAGCTGTTTTTT
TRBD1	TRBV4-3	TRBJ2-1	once	CASSPGTGGNEQFF	TGCGCCAGCAGCCCTGGGACAGGGGGCAATGAGCAGTTCTTC
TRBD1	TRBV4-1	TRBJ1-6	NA	CASSQALGTGGLLESPLHF	TGCGCCAGCAGCCAAGCCCTGGGGACAGGGGGCCTGTTGGAATCACCCCTCCACTTT
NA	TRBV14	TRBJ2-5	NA	CASSRKETQYF	TGTGCCAGCAGCCGGAAAGAGACCCAGTACTTC
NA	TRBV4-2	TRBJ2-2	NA	CASSQVARQQYTGELFF	TGTGCCAGCAGCCAAGTTGCCCGACAGCAGTACACCGGGGAGCTGTTTTTT
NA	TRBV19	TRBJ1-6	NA	CASSPGTRNWALHF	TGTGCCAGTAGTCCTGGGACCCGTAATTGGGCCCTCCACTTT
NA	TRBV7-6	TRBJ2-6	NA	CASSLSGRSSSSSGANVLTF	TGTGCCAGCAGCTTATCGGGCCGATCGTCTTCTAGCTCTGGGGCCAACGTCCTGACTTTC
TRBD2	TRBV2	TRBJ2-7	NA	CASSVRGASSYEQYF	TGTGCCAGCAGTGTGCGGGGGGCGAGCTCCTACGAGCAGTACTTC
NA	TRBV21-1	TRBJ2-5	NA	CASSRRRNRGYRETQYF	TGTGCCAGCAGCAGAAGGCGGAACAGGGGCTATAGAGAGACCCAGTACTTC
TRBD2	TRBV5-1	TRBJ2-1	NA	CASSTGLAGVFNEQFF	TGCGCCAGCAGCACCGGACTAGCGGGGGTTTTCAATGAGCAGTTCTTC
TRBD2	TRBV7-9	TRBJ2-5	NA	CASSFQAGGPGETQYF	TGTGCCAGCAGCTTCCAAGCGGGGGGGCCCGGGGAGACCCAGTACTTC
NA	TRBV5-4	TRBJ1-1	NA	CASSPKGEKQNTEAFF	TGTGCCAGCAGCCCCAAGGGAGAGAAACAGAACACTGAAGCTTTCTTT
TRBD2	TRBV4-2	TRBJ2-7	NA	CASSQGRLAGGMDEQYF	TGTGCCAGCAGCCAAGGGCGACTAGCGGGGGGTATGGACGAGCAGTACTTC
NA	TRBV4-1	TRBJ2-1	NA	CASSQARWTPGEQFF	TGCGCCAGCAGCCAAGCTCGGTGGACTCCCGGTGAGCAGTTCTTC
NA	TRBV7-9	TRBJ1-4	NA	CASSLAGSYNEKLFF	TGTGCCAGCAGCTTAGCCGGGAGCTATAATGAAAAACTGTTTTTT
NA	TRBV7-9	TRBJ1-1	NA	CASSLRGLLNTEAFF	TGTGCCAGCAGCTTAAGGGGACTCCTGAACACTGAAGCTTTCTTT
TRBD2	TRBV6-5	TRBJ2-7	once	CASSSIAGGLYEQYF	TGTGCCAGCAGTTCAATAGCGGGGGGACTCTACGAGCAGTACTTC
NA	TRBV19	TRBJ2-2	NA	CAARGARLTGELFF	TGTGCCGCAAGGGGGGCCAGACTCACCGGGGAGCTGTTTTTT
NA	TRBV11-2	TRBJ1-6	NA	CASSLVAVNSPLHF	TGTGCCAGCAGCTTAGTGGCAGTTAATTCACCCCTCCACTTT
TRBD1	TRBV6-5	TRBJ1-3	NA	CASSLRDSSGNTIYF	TGTGCCAGCAGCCTCCGGGACAGCTCTGGAAACACCATATATTTT
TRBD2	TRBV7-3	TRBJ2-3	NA	CASSVSGGASDTQYF	TGTGCCAGCAGCGTTAGCGGGGGGGCCTCAGATACGCAGTATTTT
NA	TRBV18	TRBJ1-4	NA	CASSPRDEKLFF	TGTGCCAGCTCACCGAGGGATGAAAAACTGTTTTTT
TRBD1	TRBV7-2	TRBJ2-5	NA	CASIYGQGGETQYF	TGTGCCAGCATCTATGGACAGGGAGGAGAGACCCAGTACTTC
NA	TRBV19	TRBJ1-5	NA	CASSIDWGSIGNQPQHF	TGTGCCAGTAGTATAGATTGGGGCTCGATCGGGAATCAGCCCCAGCATTTT
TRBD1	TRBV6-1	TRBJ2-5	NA	CASTPGQGVETQYF	TGTGCCAGCACCCCGGGACAGGGTGTGGAGACCCAGTACTTC
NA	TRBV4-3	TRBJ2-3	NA	CASSQERGTDTQYF	TGCGCCAGCAGCCAAGAAAGGGGGACAGATACGCAGTATTTT
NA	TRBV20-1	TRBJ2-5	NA	CSAPKPETQYF	TGCAGTGCTCCAAAGCCGGAGACCCAGTACTTC
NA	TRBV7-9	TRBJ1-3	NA	CASSWVEDTIYF	TGTGCCAGCAGCTGGGTCGAGGACACCATATATTTT
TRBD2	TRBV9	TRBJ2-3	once	CASSGPGLAGGGTDTQYF	TGTGCCAGCAGCGGCCCGGGACTAGCGGGGGGGGGCACAGATACGCAGTATTTT
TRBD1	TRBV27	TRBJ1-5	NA	CASSNTTGTGPGDSNQPQHF	TGTGCCAGCAGTAACACAACCGGGACAGGACCAGGGGATAGCAATCAGCCCCAGCATTTT